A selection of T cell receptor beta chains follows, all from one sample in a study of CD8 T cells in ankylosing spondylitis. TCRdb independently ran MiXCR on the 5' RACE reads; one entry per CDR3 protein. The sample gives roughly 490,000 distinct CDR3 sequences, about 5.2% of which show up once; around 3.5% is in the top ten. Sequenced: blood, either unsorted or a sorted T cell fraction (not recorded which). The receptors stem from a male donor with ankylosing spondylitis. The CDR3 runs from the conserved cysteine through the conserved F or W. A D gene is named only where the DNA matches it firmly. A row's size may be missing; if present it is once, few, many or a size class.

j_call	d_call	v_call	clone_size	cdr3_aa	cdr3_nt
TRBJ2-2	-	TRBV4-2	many	CASSQGSRAGELFF	TGTGCCAGCAGCCAAGGTTCTCGCGCCGGGGAGCTGTTTTTT
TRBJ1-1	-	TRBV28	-	CASSSGAGVPNTEAFF	TGTGCCAGCAGTTCGGGTGCGGGGGTCCCGAACACTGAAGCTTTCTTT
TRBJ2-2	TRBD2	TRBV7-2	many	CASTPFGLANTGELFF	TGTGCCAGCACCCCCTTCGGACTAGCCAACACCGGGGAGCTGTTTTTT
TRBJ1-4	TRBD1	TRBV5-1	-	CASSFRQGGTHEKLFF	TGCGCCAGCAGCTTCCGTCAGGGGGGGACTCATGAAAAACTGTTTTTT
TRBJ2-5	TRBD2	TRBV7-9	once	CASSLRASGYLQETQYF	TGTGCCAGCAGCTTACGGGCTAGCGGGTACCTTCAAGAGACCCAGTACTTC
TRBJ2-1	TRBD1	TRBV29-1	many	CSAPGQGIYNEQFF	TGCAGCGCCCCTGGACAGGGCATTTACAATGAGCAGTTCTTC
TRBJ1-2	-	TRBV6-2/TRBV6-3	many	CASSSGMIGYTF	TGTGCCAGCAGTTCCGGAATGATTGGCTACACCTTC
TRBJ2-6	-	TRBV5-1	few	CASSFGRFSGANVLTF	TGCGCCAGCAGCTTTGGCAGGTTCTCTGGGGCCAACGTCCTGACTTTC
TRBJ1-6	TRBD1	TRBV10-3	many	CAITGGQGNSPLHF	TGTGCCATCACGGGGGGACAGGGAAATTCACCCCTCCACTTT
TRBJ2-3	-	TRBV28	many	CASSLGGSAQYF	TGTGCCAGCAGTTTAGGGGGATCCGCGCAGTATTTT
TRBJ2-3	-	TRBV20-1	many	CSPEVGGTDTQYF	TGCAGCCCCGAGGTGGGAGGCACAGATACGCAGTATTTT
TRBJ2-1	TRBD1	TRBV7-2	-	CASSFRDSLYNEQFF	TGTGCCAGCAGCTTCCGGGACAGCCTCTACAATGAGCAGTTCTTC
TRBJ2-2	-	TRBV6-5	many	CASSYLPRASGELFF	TGTGCCAGCAGTTATTTACCCAGGGCTTCCGGGGAGCTGTTTTTT
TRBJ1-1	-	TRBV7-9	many	CASSLNANVNTEAFF	TGTGCCAGCAGCCTAAATGCCAACGTGAACACTGAAGCTTTCTTT
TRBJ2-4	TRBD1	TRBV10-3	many	CAISSGTESDIQYF	TGTGCCATCAGTTCCGGGACAGAATCGGACATTCAGTACTTC
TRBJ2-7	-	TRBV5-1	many	CASSLELAMHEQYF	TGCGCCAGCAGCTTGGAGTTGGCCATGCACGAGCAGTACTTC